A selection of T cell receptor beta chains follows, all from one sample in a study of blood T cell repertoires in COVID-19. Profiling relied on immunoSEQ multiplex PCR, and the TCRdb table lists in-frame clones only, not all of them. Of about 48,000 clones in the sample, approximately 80% are singletons; the top ten hold approximately 7%. The material sequenced was peripheral blood. These receptor sequences come from a middle-aged man with acute or convalescent COVID-19. Each CDR3 is given with its conserved first and last residue. The D gene is left open where the match is weak. For some rows the clone size is stated as once, few or many, or as a class when expanded; others skip it.

D gene: TRBD1
V gene: TRBV10-3
clone size: -
CDR3 length: 14
J gene: TRBJ1-2
CDR3 protein: CATTLDREVGGYTF
CDR3 DNA: TGTGCCACGACCTTAGACAGGGAGGTTGGAGGCTACACCTTC

D gene: -
V gene: TRBV2
clone size: -
CDR3 length: 13
J gene: TRBJ2-3
CDR3 protein: CASSDWSTDTQYF
CDR3 DNA: TGTGCCAGTTCGGACTGGAGCACAGATACGCAGTATTTT

D gene: -
V gene: TRBV19
clone size: -
CDR3 length: 15
J gene: TRBJ2-5
CDR3 protein: CASSTYYHPQETQYF
CDR3 DNA: TGTGCCAGTAGTACCTACTATCACCCCCAAGAGACCCAGTACTTC

D gene: -
V gene: TRBV7-9
clone size: -
CDR3 length: 15
J gene: TRBJ1-2
CDR3 protein: CASSLVPGDGYGYTF
CDR3 DNA: TGTGCCAGCAGCTTAGTTCCGGGAGACGGCTATGGCTACACCTTC

D gene: TRBD1
V gene: TRBV11-2
clone size: once
CDR3 length: 15
J gene: TRBJ2-7
CDR3 protein: CASSSGQGASYEQYF
CDR3 DNA: TGTGCCAGCAGCTCGGGACAGGGCGCCTCCTACGAGCAGTACTTC

D gene: TRBD1
V gene: TRBV6-5
clone size: -
CDR3 length: 13
J gene: TRBJ1-6
CDR3 protein: CASHGTERSPLHF
CDR3 DNA: TGTGCCAGCCACGGGACAGAACGTTCACCCCTCCACTTT

D gene: TRBD1
V gene: TRBV5-1
clone size: few
CDR3 length: 15
J gene: TRBJ2-7
CDR3 protein: CASSLNLGQGHEQYF
CDR3 DNA: TGCGCCAGCAGCTTGAATCTAGGACAGGGCCACGAGCAGTACTTC

D gene: -
V gene: TRBV30
clone size: few
CDR3 length: 13
J gene: TRBJ1-3
CDR3 protein: CAWGQFSGNTIYF
CDR3 DNA: TGTGCCTGGGGACAGTTCTCTGGAAACACCATATATTTT

D gene: -
V gene: TRBV11-2
clone size: -
CDR3 length: 15
J gene: TRBJ1-1
CDR3 protein: CASSPGPGFNTEAFF
CDR3 DNA: TGTGCCAGCAGCCCGGGTCCCGGGTTTAACACTGAAGCTTTCTTT

D gene: TRBD1
V gene: TRBV6-7
clone size: -
CDR3 length: 18
J gene: TRBJ2-3
CDR3 protein: CASSYSRGRDRRVHTQYF
CDR3 DNA: TGTGCCAGCAGTTACTCGAGGGGACGGGACAGGAGGGTCCATACGCAGTATTTT

D gene: TRBD2
V gene: TRBV10-3
clone size: -
CDR3 length: 15
J gene: TRBJ2-5
CDR3 protein: CAISGREGPQETQYF
CDR3 DNA: TGTGCCATCAGTGGCAGGGAGGGACCCCAAGAGACCCAGTACTTC

D gene: -
V gene: TRBV6-5
clone size: -
CDR3 length: 15
J gene: TRBJ2-2
CDR3 protein: CASSTDEGDTGELFF
CDR3 DNA: TGTGCCAGCAGCACGGACGAGGGAGACACCGGGGAGCTGTTTTTT

D gene: TRBD2
V gene: TRBV7-3
clone size: -
CDR3 length: 19
J gene: TRBJ2-1
CDR3 protein: CASSSTGLAGSSSYNEQFF
CDR3 DNA: TGTGCCAGCAGCTCCACGGGACTAGCGGGGAGTAGCTCCTACAATGAGCAGTTCTTC

D gene: -
V gene: TRBV7-2
clone size: -
CDR3 length: 11
J gene: TRBJ1-5
CDR3 protein: CASSAGGPQHF
CDR3 DNA: TGTGCCAGCAGCGCCGGGGGGCCCCAGCATTTT

D gene: TRBD1
V gene: TRBV5-5
clone size: few
CDR3 length: 15
J gene: TRBJ1-3
CDR3 protein: CASSLGTGGGNTIYF
CDR3 DNA: TGTGCCAGCAGCTTGGGAACAGGGGGTGGAAACACCATATATTTT

D gene: TRBD1
V gene: TRBV7-8
clone size: -
CDR3 length: 15
J gene: TRBJ1-3
CDR3 protein: CASSSGQISGNTIYF
CDR3 DNA: TGTGCCAGCAGCTCGGGACAGATCTCTGGAAACACCATATATTTT

D gene: -
V gene: TRBV3-1/TRBV3-2
clone size: -
CDR3 length: 15
J gene: TRBJ2-3
CDR3 protein: CASSQGGLIPDTQYF
CDR3 DNA: TGTGCCAGCAGCCAAGGAGGGTTAATCCCAGATACGCAGTATTTT

D gene: TRBD2
V gene: TRBV29-1
clone size: -
CDR3 length: 14
J gene: TRBJ2-3
CDR3 protein: CSVDSAGGAYTQYF
CDR3 DNA: TGCAGCGTTGATTCGGCGGGGGGTGCCTATACGCAGTATTTT

D gene: -
V gene: TRBV6-5
clone size: -
CDR3 length: 13
J gene: TRBJ2-7
CDR3 protein: CASTPSPPYEQYF
CDR3 DNA: TGTGCCAGCACCCCTTCTCCCCCCTACGAGCAGTACTTC

D gene: TRBD1
V gene: TRBV7-3
clone size: -
CDR3 length: 14
J gene: TRBJ2-7
CDR3 protein: CASSFPGQGGEQYF
CDR3 DNA: TGTGCCAGCAGCTTTCCGGGACAGGGAGGCGAGCAGTACTTC

D gene: TRBD1
V gene: TRBV19
clone size: once
CDR3 length: 16
J gene: TRBJ2-3
CDR3 protein: CASSMRQGSGTDTQYF
CDR3 DNA: TGTGCCAGTAGTATGCGACAGGGGTCGGGCACAGATACGCAGTATTTT

D gene: -
V gene: TRBV6-1
clone size: few
CDR3 length: 14
J gene: TRBJ1-2
CDR3 protein: CASSESGGIYGYTF
CDR3 DNA: TGTGCCAGCAGTGAAAGTGGGGGGATATATGGCTACACCTTC

D gene: TRBD1
V gene: TRBV4-3
clone size: -
CDR3 length: 14
J gene: TRBJ2-7
CDR3 protein: CASSPRTGEYEQYF
CDR3 DNA: TGCGCCAGCAGCCCCAGGACAGGGGAATACGAGCAGTACTTC

D gene: -
V gene: TRBV5-1
clone size: -
CDR3 length: 13
J gene: TRBJ1-1
CDR3 protein: CASSPRGPSEAFF
CDR3 DNA: TGCGCCAGCAGCCCGAGAGGCCCGTCTGAAGCTTTCTTT

D gene: TRBD1
V gene: TRBV10-2
clone size: -
CDR3 length: 15
J gene: TRBJ1-1
CDR3 protein: CASSDSRGPRGVAFF
CDR3 DNA: TGCGCCAGCAGTGATTCGAGGGGGCCCAGGGGCGTAGCTTTCTTT

D gene: -
V gene: TRBV5-1
clone size: -
CDR3 length: 14
J gene: TRBJ2-3
CDR3 protein: CASSFTGSTDTQYF
CDR3 DNA: TGCGCCAGCAGCTTTACGGGGAGCACAGATACGCAGTATTTT

D gene: -
V gene: TRBV11-2
clone size: -
CDR3 length: 16
J gene: TRBJ2-6
CDR3 protein: CASTDKTGSGANVLTF
CDR3 DNA: TGTGCCAGCACCGATAAGACAGGCTCTGGGGCCAACGTCCTGACTTTC

D gene: -
V gene: TRBV7-3
clone size: -
CDR3 length: 11
J gene: TRBJ2-1
CDR3 protein: CASSSGYEQFF
CDR3 DNA: TGTGCCAGCAGCTCAGGGTATGAGCAGTTCTTC

D gene: -
V gene: TRBV11-2
clone size: -
CDR3 length: 13
J gene: TRBJ1-2
CDR3 protein: CASSLNRVYGYTF
CDR3 DNA: TGTGCCAGCAGCTTGAACAGGGTCTATGGCTACACCTTC

D gene: TRBD1
V gene: TRBV2
clone size: -
CDR3 length: 14
J gene: TRBJ1-2
CDR3 protein: CASKSTGGAGGYTF
CDR3 DNA: TGTGCCAGCAAATCGACAGGGGGCGCGGGTGGCTACACCTTC

D gene: -
V gene: TRBV2
clone size: -
CDR3 length: 14
J gene: TRBJ1-2
CDR3 protein: CASNTDRINYGYTF
CDR3 DNA: TGTGCCAGCAATACCGACAGGATTAACTATGGCTACACCTTC

D gene: -
V gene: TRBV12-5
clone size: few
CDR3 length: 15
J gene: TRBJ1-5
CDR3 protein: CASGSSAGFNQPQHF
CDR3 DNA: TGTGCTAGCGGATCCAGTGCGGGGTTCAATCAGCCCCAGCATTTT

D gene: TRBD1
V gene: TRBV7-2
clone size: few
CDR3 length: 14
J gene: TRBJ2-2
CDR3 protein: CASSPRTGTGELFF
CDR3 DNA: TGTGCCAGCAGCCCGAGGACAGGGACCGGGGAGCTGTTTTTT

D gene: TRBD1
V gene: TRBV10-3
clone size: -
CDR3 length: 12
J gene: TRBJ1-1
CDR3 protein: CAIGQGDGEAFF
CDR3 DNA: TGTGCCATCGGACAGGGGGATGGTGAAGCTTTCTTT

D gene: -
V gene: TRBV12-3/TRBV12-4
clone size: -
CDR3 length: 13
J gene: TRBJ1-2
CDR3 protein: CASSMTVKYGYTF
CDR3 DNA: TGTGCCAGCAGCATGACAGTGAAGTATGGCTACACCTTC

D gene: TRBD1
V gene: TRBV7-6
clone size: -
CDR3 length: 18
J gene: TRBJ2-1
CDR3 protein: CASSLRITQQGINNEQFF
CDR3 DNA: TGTGCCAGCAGCTTAAGGATCACACAACAGGGGATCAATAATGAGCAGTTCTTC

D gene: TRBD1
V gene: TRBV6-5
clone size: once
CDR3 length: 14
J gene: TRBJ1-2
CDR3 protein: CASSSGGSGYGYTF
CDR3 DNA: TGTGCCAGCAGTTCAGGGGGAAGCGGCTATGGCTACACCTTC

D gene: -
V gene: TRBV7-2
clone size: -
CDR3 length: 14
J gene: TRBJ1-2
CDR3 protein: CASRAGISVPGHTF
CDR3 DNA: TGTGCCAGCAGGGCGGGCATAAGTGTCCCGGGCCACACCTTC

D gene: TRBD1
V gene: TRBV29-1
clone size: -
CDR3 length: 17
J gene: TRBJ2-4
CDR3 protein: CSVEMMGTELAKNIQYF
CDR3 DNA: TGCAGCGTTGAAATGATGGGGACAGAATTAGCCAAAAACATTCAGTACTTC

D gene: TRBD1
V gene: TRBV7-9
clone size: -
CDR3 length: 13
J gene: TRBJ1-1
CDR3 protein: CASSHDRGRVAFF
CDR3 DNA: TGTGCCAGCAGCCACGACAGGGGGCGGGTAGCTTTCTTT

D gene: TRBD1
V gene: TRBV6-2/TRBV6-3
clone size: once
CDR3 length: 14
J gene: TRBJ1-4
CDR3 protein: CASSRTGGIEKLFF
CDR3 DNA: TGTGCCAGCAGCCGGACAGGGGGAATTGAAAAACTGTTTTTT

D gene: -
V gene: TRBV6-5
clone size: -
CDR3 length: 15
J gene: TRBJ2-7
CDR3 protein: CASSLKLGERSEQYF
CDR3 DNA: TGTGCCAGCAGTCTTAAACTCGGAGAAAGGTCCGAGCAGTACTTC

D gene: TRBD1
V gene: TRBV6-5
clone size: -
CDR3 length: 15
J gene: TRBJ2-7
CDR3 protein: CASSYTGQGINEQYF
CDR3 DNA: TGTGCCAGCAGTTACACCGGACAGGGAATCAACGAGCAGTACTTC

D gene: TRBD2
V gene: TRBV11-2
clone size: -
CDR3 length: 16
J gene: TRBJ2-5
CDR3 protein: CASSLNSGGPKETQYF
CDR3 DNA: TGTGCCAGCAGCTTGAATAGCGGGGGACCAAAAGAGACCCAGTACTTC

D gene: -
V gene: TRBV9
clone size: -
CDR3 length: 15
J gene: TRBJ2-7
CDR3 protein: CASSVADQGTYEQYF
CDR3 DNA: TGTGCCAGCAGCGTAGCAGATCAGGGTACCTACGAGCAGTACTTC

D gene: TRBD1
V gene: TRBV5-1
clone size: -
CDR3 length: 13
J gene: TRBJ1-2
CDR3 protein: CASSPDRVGGYTF
CDR3 DNA: TGCGCCAGCAGCCCCGACAGGGTAGGTGGCTACACCTTC

D gene: TRBD1
V gene: TRBV27
clone size: once
CDR3 length: 15
J gene: TRBJ2-7
CDR3 protein: CASSPGQGRTYEQYF
CDR3 DNA: TGTGCCAGCAGTCCTGGACAGGGGCGGACCTACGAGCAGTACTTC